These T cell receptor beta chains were read from a single sample in a study of T cells in Graves' hyperthyroidism and ophthalmopathy. TCRdb re-called the multiplex PCR reads through MiXCR, storing one row per CDR3 protein. The table includes more than 600,000 distinct CDR3 sequences, roughly 15% detected once. The sequenced sample consisted of blood. The receptors stem from a man aged 18 to 30 with Graves' hyperthyroidism. CDR3s include the opening cysteine and the closing phenylalanine or tryptophan. A D gene is named only where the DNA matches it firmly. Clone sizes are given selectively: once, few, many, or a class where the clone is expanded.

j_gene,abundance,v_gene,d_gene,CDR3aa,CDR3nt
TRBJ2-7,many,TRBV28,-,CASSSRDNYEQYF,TGTGCCAGCAGTTCAAGAGACAACTACGAGCAGTACTTC
TRBJ2-5,few,TRBV9,-,CASSEGPAKEETQYF,TGTGCCAGCAGCGAGGGACCGGCCAAGGAAGAGACCCAGTACTTC
TRBJ2-3,many,TRBV3-1,TRBD1,CASSHSMGQDDTDTQYF,TGTGCCAGCAGCCATTCGATGGGACAGGACGACACAGATACGCAGTATTTT
TRBJ2-1,many,TRBV7-3,-,CASSNGIGQSFRNEQFF,TGTGCCAGCAGCAACGGGATAGGTCAGTCCTTTAGGAATGAGCAGTTCTTC
TRBJ2-5,-,TRBV24-1,TRBD2,CATSSAGGAGETQYF,TGTGCCACCAGTTCAGCCGGGGGGGCGGGAGAGACCCAGTACTTC
TRBJ2-7,few,TRBV14,-,CASSHSGQRTYEQYF,TGTGCCAGCAGCCATTCGGGACAAAGAACCTACGAGCAGTACTTC
TRBJ2-3,few,TRBV20-1,-,CSAKRFNRGNTDTQYF,TGCAGTGCAAAAAGGTTTAATAGGGGTAACACAGATACGCAGTATTTT
TRBJ2-3,many,TRBV28,-,CASKRTASTDTQYF,TGTGCCAGCAAAAGGACAGCTAGCACAGATACGCAGTATTTT
TRBJ2-7,many,TRBV28,-,CASNGGSQVYEQYF,TGTGCCAGCAACGGGGGCTCCCAAGTCTACGAGCAGTACTTC
TRBJ2-4,few,TRBV19,TRBD2,CASSITGGNIQYF,TGTGCCAGTAGTATCACGGGGGGGAACATTCAGTACTTC